This T cell receptor beta chain was captured by sequencing in a study of T cell repertoires in cytomegalovirus infection. Study-level information: A matching HLA type, together with CMV infection, was signaled by public TCR beta signatures.

Using its own MiXCR run on the reads, TCRdb lists one record per CDR3 protein. The sample consists of about 140,000 distinct CDR3 sequences, about 6.5% of them appearing once. To note about this clonotype: As yet, its antigen is unknown.

Whole-study findings and limits: It was HLA-C-restricted CMV-specific TCR beta clonotypes that dominated the response ex vivo. Adding up the frequency of public TCR beta families identified people who carried CMV plus the relevant HLA.

CDR3 length: 15 residues. The V end was cut by 1 base, the J end by 1 base, with 12 bases between. Germline CDR1 and CDR2: DFQATT and SNEGSKA (reference sequence). The TCR sequence derives from a human donor in good health (CMV status not recorded). Some clones in this sample may be carry-over from other donors' samples. Sequencing was carried out using PBMCs. The chain uses TRBV20-1 and TRBJ2-3; D possibly corresponds to TRBD1 (6 bases). The DNA of the CDR3 is TGCAGTGCTAGAGCTGGCAGGGGTGGCACAGATACGCAGTATTTT. This gives the protein CSARAGRGGTDTQYF.